This T cell receptor (beta chain) came from a study of early stage breast cancer tumors. On the study more broadly: Eight or nine ER+/PR+/HER2- tumors were invasive ductal; a few were invasive lobular. Average read coverage per sample was 7.5 to 10-fold. Study-level findings and limits: Commonly generated sequences made up most enriched TCRB sequences shared between patients.

The CDR3 sequence is 15 residues long. Trimming stripped 0 bases from V and 6 bases from J, with 15 bases between. Germline V gene data show CDR1 as LGHNA and CDR2 as YNFKEQ. A word on this clone: The antigen is undetermined.

The table came from immunoSEQ multiplex PCR; TCRdb's copy has only in-frame clones and leaves some out. The data show some 28,000 clones, under 60% seen once. The source is a person in their fifties or sixties with breast cancer. Sequences were obtained from breast tumor tissue. This chain connects TRBV4-2 to TRBJ2-7; no clear D gene. This CDR3 reads CASSQEIGRVGEQYF. DNA for the CDR3: TGTGCCAGCAGCCAAGAGATAGGAAGGGTGGGCGAGCAGTACTTC.